This T cell receptor beta chain comes out of a study of blood T cell repertoires in COVID-19. At the level of the study: Samples came from the United States, Italy and Spain, spanning acute and convalescent COVID-19. Sources were T cells, B-cell-depleted T cells, or PBMCs; the material itself was cDNA or gDNA.

The repertoire was sequenced with immunoSEQ multiplex PCR; TCRdb's copy has only in-frame clones and lacks some. This table has more than 110,000 clones, almost 80% appearing once. This clone was seen only once. Clinical histories supplied by participants themselves formed the basis of cohort assignment. Cohort 3 recovered donors had two negative PCRs, clearance, or symptom resolution. The V gene's germline CDR1 is DFQATT and CDR2 SNEGSKA (reference sequence). Trimming took off 3 bases at V and 1 base at J, with 7 bases between the two ends. This CDR3 has 12 residues. Sequencing input: PBMCs or T cells enriched from blood (not recorded which). The clonotype comes from a woman between 45 and 65 years old who had recovered from COVID-19. The J gene is TRBJ2-7, the V gene TRBV20-1; weak D call: TRBD2 (6 bases). CDR3 protein: CSASSGSYEQYF. CDR3 bases: TGCAGTGCTAGTAGCGGATCCTACGAGCAGTACTTC.